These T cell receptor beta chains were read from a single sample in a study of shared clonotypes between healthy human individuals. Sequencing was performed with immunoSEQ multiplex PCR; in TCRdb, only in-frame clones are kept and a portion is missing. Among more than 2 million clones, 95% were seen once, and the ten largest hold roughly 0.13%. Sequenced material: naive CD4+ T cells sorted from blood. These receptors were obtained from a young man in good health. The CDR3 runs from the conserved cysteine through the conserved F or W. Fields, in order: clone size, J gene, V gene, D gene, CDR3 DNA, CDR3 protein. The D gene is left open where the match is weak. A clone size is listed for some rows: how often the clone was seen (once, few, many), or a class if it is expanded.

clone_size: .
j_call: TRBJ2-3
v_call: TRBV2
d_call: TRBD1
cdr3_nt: TGTGCCAGCAGAGCCGACAGGGGCACAGATACGCAGTATTTT
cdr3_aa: CASRADRGTDTQYF

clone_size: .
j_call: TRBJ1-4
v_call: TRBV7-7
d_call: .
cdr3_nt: TGTGCTAGCAGCTATGCGGGGAGTGAAAAACTGTTTTTT
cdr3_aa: CASSYAGSEKLFF

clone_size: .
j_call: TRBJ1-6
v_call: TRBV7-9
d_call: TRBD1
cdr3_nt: TGTGCCAGCAGCCCCTACCGGGACAGCGCTAAAAATTCACCCCTCCACTTT
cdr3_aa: CASSPYRDSAKNSPLHF

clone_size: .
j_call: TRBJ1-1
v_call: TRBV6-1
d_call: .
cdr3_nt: TGTGCCAGCCTTCCGGGGGTCAAGGGGGCTGAAGCTTTCTTT
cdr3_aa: CASLPGVKGAEAFF

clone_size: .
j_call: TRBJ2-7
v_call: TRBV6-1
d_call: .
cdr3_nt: TGTGCCAGCAGCCAATACCGGGGTACCAGTTACGAGCAGTACTTC
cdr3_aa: CASSQYRGTSYEQYF

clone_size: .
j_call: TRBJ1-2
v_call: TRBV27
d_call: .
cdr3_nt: TGTGCCAGCAGTTTATCGGACAGTGGGGGGGCTGGCGGCTACACCTTC
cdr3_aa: CASSLSDSGGAGGYTF

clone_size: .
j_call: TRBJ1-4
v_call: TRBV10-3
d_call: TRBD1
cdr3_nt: TGTGCCATCAGTGAACGAACAGGGGTTGCAACTAATGAAAAACTGTTTTTT
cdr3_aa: CAISERTGVATNEKLFF

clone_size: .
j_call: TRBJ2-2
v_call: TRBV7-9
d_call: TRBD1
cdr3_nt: TGTGCCAGCAGCTATCCGGGACAGGGTGCCGGGGAGCTGTTTTTT
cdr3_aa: CASSYPGQGAGELFF

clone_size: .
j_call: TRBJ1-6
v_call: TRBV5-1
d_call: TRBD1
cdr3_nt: TGCGCCAGCAGCTTCGGGACAGGATGGGATTCACCCCTCCACTTT
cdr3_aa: CASSFGTGWDSPLHF

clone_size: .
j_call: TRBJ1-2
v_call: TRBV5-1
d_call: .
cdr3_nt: TGCGCCAGCAGCTCCACCACAGGGATAGATGGCTACACCTTC
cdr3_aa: CASSSTTGIDGYTF

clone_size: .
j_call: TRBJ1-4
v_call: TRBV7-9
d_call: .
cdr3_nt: TGTGCCAGCAGCTTAGCGCCAGGGACTAATGAAAAACTGTTTTTT
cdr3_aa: CASSLAPGTNEKLFF

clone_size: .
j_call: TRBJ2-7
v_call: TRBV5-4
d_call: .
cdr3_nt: TGTGCCAGCAGCTTGGGGGGGCAGTCCTACGAGCAGTACTTC
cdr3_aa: CASSLGGQSYEQYF

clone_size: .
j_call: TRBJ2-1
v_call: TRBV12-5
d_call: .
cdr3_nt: TGTGCTAGTGGTTTGGGCGTAAGCTCCTACAATGAGCAGTTCTTC
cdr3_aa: CASGLGVSSYNEQFF

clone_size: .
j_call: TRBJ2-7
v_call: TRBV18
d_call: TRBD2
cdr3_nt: TGTGCCAGCTCACCCTGGACTAGCACGGCCTACGAGCAGTACTTC
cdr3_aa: CASSPWTSTAYEQYF

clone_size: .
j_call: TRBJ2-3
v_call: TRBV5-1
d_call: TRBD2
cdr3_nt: TGCGCCAGCTTATTTAGCGGGGCCCCCGCAGATACGCAGTATTTT
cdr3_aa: CASLFSGAPADTQYF

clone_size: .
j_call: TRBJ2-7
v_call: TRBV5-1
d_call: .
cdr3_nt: TGCGCCAGCAGCGGATCGAGACCAAGGACGTACTACGAGCAGTACTTC
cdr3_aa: CASSGSRPRTYYEQYF

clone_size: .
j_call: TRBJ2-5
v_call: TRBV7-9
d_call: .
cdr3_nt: TGTGCCAGCAGCTCCCGCGCCCCTCTGGAAGAGACCCAGTACTTC
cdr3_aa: CASSSRAPLEETQYF

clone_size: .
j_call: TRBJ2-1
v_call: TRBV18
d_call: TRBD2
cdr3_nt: TGTGCCAGCTCACCGAGCGGGGGGGCCGACGGGCAGTTCTTC
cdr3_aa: CASSPSGGADGQFF

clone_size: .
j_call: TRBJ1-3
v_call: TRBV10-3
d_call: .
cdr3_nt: TGTGCCATCAGTGAGTCGTTAAACAGAAGTTCGGCGAGCTCTGGAAACACCATATATTTT
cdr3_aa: CAISESLNRSSASSGNTIYF

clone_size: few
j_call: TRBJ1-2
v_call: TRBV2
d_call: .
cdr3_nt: TGTGCCAGCAGTGCACTGGTAACCAACTATGGCTACACCTTC
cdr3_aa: CASSALVTNYGYTF

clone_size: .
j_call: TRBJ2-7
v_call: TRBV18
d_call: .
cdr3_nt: TGTGCCAGCTCACCACCGTTTAACAAAGGCTACGAGCAGTACTTC
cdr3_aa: CASSPPFNKGYEQYF

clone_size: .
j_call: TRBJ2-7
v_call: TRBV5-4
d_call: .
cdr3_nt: TGTGCCAGCACCACCGGGACGGATCCTTGGCAGTACTTC
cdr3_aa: CASTTGTDPWQYF

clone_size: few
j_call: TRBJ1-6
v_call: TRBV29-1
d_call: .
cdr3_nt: TGCAGCGTTTTGACGGATTCTAATAATTCACCCCTCCACTTT
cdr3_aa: CSVLTDSNNSPLHF

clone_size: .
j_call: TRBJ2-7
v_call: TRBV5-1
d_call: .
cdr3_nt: TGCGCCAGCAGCTTAAGTCAGGCTTCCTACGAGCAGTACTTC
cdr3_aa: CASSLSQASYEQYF

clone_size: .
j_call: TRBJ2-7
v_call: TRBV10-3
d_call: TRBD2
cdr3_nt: TGTGCCATCAGTGTTAAGCGGGAGGGCTCCTACGAGCAGTACTTC
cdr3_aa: CAISVKREGSYEQYF

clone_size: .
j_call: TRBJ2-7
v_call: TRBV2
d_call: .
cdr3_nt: TGTGCCAGCAGTGATGGAGGGGTCTCTTACGAGCAGTACTTC
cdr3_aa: CASSDGGVSYEQYF

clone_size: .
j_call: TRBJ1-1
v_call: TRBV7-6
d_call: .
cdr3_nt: TGTGCCAGCAGCTTGCAGGAGAACACTGAAGCTTTCTTT
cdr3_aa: CASSLQENTEAFF

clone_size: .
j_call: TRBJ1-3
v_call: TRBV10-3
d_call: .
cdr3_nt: TGTGCCATCAGTCGGGACCCAAAATCTCCCCCCTCTGGAAACACCATATATTTT
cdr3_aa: CAISRDPKSPPSGNTIYF

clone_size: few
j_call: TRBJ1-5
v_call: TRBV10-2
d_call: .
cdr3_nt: TGCGCCAGCGGGACTGGGAATCAGCCCCAGCATTTT
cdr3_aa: CASGTGNQPQHF

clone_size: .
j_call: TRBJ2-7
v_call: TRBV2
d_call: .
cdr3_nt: TGTGCCAGCGAGCAGGGTTACGAGCAGTACTTC
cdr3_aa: CASEQGYEQYF

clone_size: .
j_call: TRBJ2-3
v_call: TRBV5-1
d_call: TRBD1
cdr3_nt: TGCGCCAGCAGCTTAATTACCGGGACAGGGGGAGATACGCAGTATTTT
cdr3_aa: CASSLITGTGGDTQYF

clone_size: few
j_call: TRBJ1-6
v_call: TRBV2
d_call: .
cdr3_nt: TGTGCCAGCAGTGATAACAATTCACCCCTCCACTTT
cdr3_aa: CASSDNNSPLHF

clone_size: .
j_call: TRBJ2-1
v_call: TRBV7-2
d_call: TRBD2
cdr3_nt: TGTGCCAGCAGCCGCCTAGCGGGGGGGCCGAATGAGCAGTTCTTC
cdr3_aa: CASSRLAGGPNEQFF

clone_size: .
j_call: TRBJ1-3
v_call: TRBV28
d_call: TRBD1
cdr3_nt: TGTGCCAGCAGTGTTACAGGGGGCAGTGGAAACACCATATATTTT
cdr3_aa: CASSVTGGSGNTIYF

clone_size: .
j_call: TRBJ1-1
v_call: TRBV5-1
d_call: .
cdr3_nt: TGCGCCAGCAGCTTCAGCGGGGACACTGAAGCTTTCTTT
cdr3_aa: CASSFSGDTEAFF

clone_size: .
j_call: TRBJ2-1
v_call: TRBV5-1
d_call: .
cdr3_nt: TGCGCCAGCAGCTTGACGGGACTGCTTGGCAATGAGCAGTTCTTC
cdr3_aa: CASSLTGLLGNEQFF

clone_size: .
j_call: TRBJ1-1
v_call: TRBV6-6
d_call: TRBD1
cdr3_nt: TGTGCCAGCAGTTACCCGACAGGGACGGCCACTGAAGCTTTCTTT
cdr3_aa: CASSYPTGTATEAFF

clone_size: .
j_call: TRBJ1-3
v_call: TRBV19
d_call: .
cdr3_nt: TGTGCCAGTAGTATCCAGGCAGGGCTCTCTGGAAACACCATATATTTT
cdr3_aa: CASSIQAGLSGNTIYF

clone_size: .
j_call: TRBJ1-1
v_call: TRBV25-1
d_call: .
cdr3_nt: TGTGCCAGCAGGGGAATGGGATCCGGGAACACTGAAGCTTTCTTT
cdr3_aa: CASRGMGSGNTEAFF

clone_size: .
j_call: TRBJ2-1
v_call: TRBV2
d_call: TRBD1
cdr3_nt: TGTGCCAGCAGGGAGGACAGGGGCTCCTACAATGAGCAGTTCTTC
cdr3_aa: CASREDRGSYNEQFF